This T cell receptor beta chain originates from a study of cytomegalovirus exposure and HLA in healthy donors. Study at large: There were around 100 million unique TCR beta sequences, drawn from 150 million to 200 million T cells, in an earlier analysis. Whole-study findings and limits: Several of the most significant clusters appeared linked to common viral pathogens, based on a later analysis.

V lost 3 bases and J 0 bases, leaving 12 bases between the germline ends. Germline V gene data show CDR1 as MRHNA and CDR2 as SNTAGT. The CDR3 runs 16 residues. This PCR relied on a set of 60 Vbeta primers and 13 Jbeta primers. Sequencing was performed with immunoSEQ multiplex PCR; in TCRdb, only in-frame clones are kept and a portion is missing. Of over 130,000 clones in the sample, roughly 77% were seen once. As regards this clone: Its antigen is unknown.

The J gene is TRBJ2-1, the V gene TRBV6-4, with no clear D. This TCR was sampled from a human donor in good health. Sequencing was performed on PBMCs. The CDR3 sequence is CASSDEMTGSYNEQFF. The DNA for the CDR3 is TGTGCCAGCAGTGATGAAATGACTGGCTCCTACAATGAGCAGTTCTTC.